The rows below give T cell receptor beta chains drawn from one sample of a study of blood T cell repertoires in COVID-19. The repertoire was sequenced with immunoSEQ multiplex PCR; TCRdb's copy has only in-frame clones and lacks some. In the table there are 150,000 to 250,000 clones, approximately 85% of which are singletons. The material sequenced was PBMCs or T cells enriched from blood (not recorded which). The source is a man aged 40-49 years who had recovered from COVID-19. Each CDR3 is given without its conserved first and last residue.

CDR3aa	v_gene	j_gene
ASSVGGNYGYT	TRBV5-4	TRBJ1-2
ASSVKATNFYNEQF	TRBV9	TRBJ2-1
ASSSRDREIHYT	TRBV5-1	TRBJ1-2
ASSMTSGEYNEQF	TRBV19	TRBJ2-1
ASSATGTGYTGELF	TRBV5-1	TRBJ2-2
ASSVALLGGVRTDTQY	TRBV9	TRBJ2-3
ASSYDRNTEAF	TRBV2	TRBJ1-1
ASSPGQGGGDTQY	TRBV27	TRBJ2-3
SVVITPGQLNQPQH	TRBV29-1	TRBJ1-5
ASSTDSGRSNEQF	TRBV19	TRBJ2-1
ASRSSYNSPLH	TRBV19	TRBJ1-6
ASSSQGAYGSPLH	TRBV7-2	TRBJ1-6
ASSIVRNQPQH	TRBV19	TRBJ1-5
ASSHRGPNEKLF	TRBV4-1	TRBJ1-4
ASILGGTNTGELF	TRBV2	TRBJ2-2
ASSQVGTSGTDTQY	TRBV4-3	TRBJ2-3
SVESLIAF	TRBV29-1	TRBJ1-1
ASSAHFTGQGSYNEQF	TRBV9	TRBJ2-1
ASSQDGTPMETQY	TRBV4-3	TRBJ2-5
ASSFDRGSYEQY	TRBV11-2	TRBJ2-7
ASSQVPGQIMNTEAF	TRBV4-2	TRBJ1-1
ASSAGTSSYEQY	TRBV7-2	TRBJ2-7
ATSDAWGQVGLENTEAF	TRBV15	TRBJ1-1
ASSQSTDSPLH	TRBV3-1/TRBV3-2	TRBJ1-6
AGDRVEHNEKLF	TRBV28	TRBJ1-4
ASAGGGRYGYT	TRBV12-3/TRBV12-4	TRBJ1-2
ASSWRAPGLAGAWDEQY	TRBV7-6	TRBJ2-7
ATSEGLAVGDTQY	TRBV24-1	TRBJ2-3
ASSPQALAISGANVLT	TRBV7-3	TRBJ2-6
ASSFLTDPGANVLT	TRBV27	TRBJ2-6
ASRDDSQPQH	TRBV7-9	TRBJ1-5
ATSDKTGGAETQY	TRBV24-1	TRBJ2-5
ASSLRNQPQH	TRBV28	TRBJ1-5
AWSLGTVYEQY	TRBV30	TRBJ2-7
ASSQSASGRADTQY	TRBV23-1	TRBJ2-3
ASSLSGNTEAF	TRBV11-3	TRBJ1-1
ASNDGTVPSGNTIY	TRBV9	TRBJ1-3
ASRRTGGEEETQY	TRBV5-1	TRBJ2-5
ASNQYPPQGQKTDTQY	TRBV28	TRBJ2-3
ASSWDITGGVYNEQF	TRBV19	TRBJ2-1
ASSLGVLGNTIY	TRBV18	TRBJ1-3
ASSRQGGLEPQH	TRBV5-8	TRBJ1-5
ASSLGTSGSTDTQY	TRBV4-2	TRBJ2-3
ASMEAGGQTQY	TRBV2	TRBJ2-5
ASSFRTGGLEGNEQF	TRBV5-1	TRBJ2-1
ASSFSVPSNQPQH	TRBV27	TRBJ1-5
ATSRIHTGGGGNTIY	TRBV15	TRBJ1-3
ASSITQGTEAF	TRBV19	TRBJ1-1
ASSSGTGGILPELF	TRBV5-4	TRBJ2-2
ASSSSGTGGAVRGYT	TRBV7-2	TRBJ1-2
ASKVKGETEAF	TRBV7-8	TRBJ1-1
ASSLRQAFEAF	TRBV12-3/TRBV12-4	TRBJ1-1
ASSPGGGTVYGYT	TRBV7-2	TRBJ1-2